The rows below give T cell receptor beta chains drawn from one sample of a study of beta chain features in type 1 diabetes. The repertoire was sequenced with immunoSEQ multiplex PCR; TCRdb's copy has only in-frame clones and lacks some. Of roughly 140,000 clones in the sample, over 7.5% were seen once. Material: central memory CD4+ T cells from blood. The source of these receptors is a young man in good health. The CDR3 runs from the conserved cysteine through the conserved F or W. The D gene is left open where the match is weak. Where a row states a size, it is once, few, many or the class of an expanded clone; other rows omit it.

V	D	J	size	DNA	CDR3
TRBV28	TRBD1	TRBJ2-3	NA	TGTGCCAGCAGTAGGGACAGGGATACAGATACGCAGTATTTT	CASSRDRDTDTQYF
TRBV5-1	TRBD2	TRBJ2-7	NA	TGCGCCAGCAGCTCCGGGCCGGGAGGGCCGGACGAGCAGTACTTC	CASSSGPGGPDEQYF
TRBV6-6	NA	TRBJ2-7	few	TGTGCCAGCAGAGACCTAGGCTACGAGCAGTACTTC	CASRDLGYEQYF
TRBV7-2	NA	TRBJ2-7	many	TGTGCCACCACGCCGCCGGGACAACCCTCCTACGAGCAGTACTTC	CATTPPGQPSYEQYF
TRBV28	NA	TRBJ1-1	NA	TGTGCCAGCACCGACTCGACAGCGATGAACACTGAAGCTTTCTTT	CASTDSTAMNTEAFF
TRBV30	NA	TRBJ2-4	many	TGTGCCTGTAAGGGACAGCCGGGGGACATTCAGTACTTC	CACKGQPGDIQYF
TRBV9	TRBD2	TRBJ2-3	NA	TGTGCCAGCAGCCCACTAGCGGGGGGAGGCACAGATACGCAGTATTTT	CASSPLAGGGTDTQYF
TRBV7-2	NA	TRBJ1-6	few	TGTGCCAGCAGCTTAGGAGCACGTCGGGATTCACCCCTCCACTTT	CASSLGARRDSPLHF
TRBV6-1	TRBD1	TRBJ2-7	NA	TGTGCCAGCAGTGACCCTGGGACAGGGACCTACGAGCAGTACTTC	CASSDPGTGTYEQYF
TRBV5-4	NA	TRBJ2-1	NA	TGTGCCAGCAGCCAAATTAGAGAGTCCGGCTACAATGAGCAGTTCTTC	CASSQIRESGYNEQFF
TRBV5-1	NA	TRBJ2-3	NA	TGCGCCAGCAGCCCGAGACCGGGGACAGATACGCAGTATTTT	CASSPRPGTDTQYF
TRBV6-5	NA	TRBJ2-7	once	TGTGCCAGCAGTTACTCGCAAGCGGGTCTCTTCTACGAGCAGTACTTC	CASSYSQAGLFYEQYF
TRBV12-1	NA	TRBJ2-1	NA	TGTGCCAGCCTAACGTGGGGGCGGTCCCGTTGGGGAAATGAGCAGTTCTTC	CASLTWGRSRWGNEQFF
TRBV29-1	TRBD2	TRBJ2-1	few	TGCAGCGTTTTGACTAGCGGGGGAGGTGAGCAGTTCTTC	CSVLTSGGGEQFF
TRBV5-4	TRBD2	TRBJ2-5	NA	TGTGCCTCCCCCCGAGGGGCTAGCGGAGAGACCCAGTACTTC	CASPRGASGETQYF
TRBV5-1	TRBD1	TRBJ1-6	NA	TGCGCCAGCAGCCCGCGACAGGGTCGGGATTCACCCCTCCACTTT	CASSPRQGRDSPLHF